The next 9 T cell receptor beta chains were all read from a single sample in a study of response to subunit inactivated influenza vaccine. Each CDR3 protein gets one entry after TCRdb re-called the RT-PCR reads with MiXCR. This table holds about 500,000 distinct CDR3 sequences, 7.2% found once. This specimen consisted of PBMCs from blood, obtained less than 30 months after vaccination. These receptors originate from a man between 45 and 75 years old who received an inactivated influenza vaccine.

This clonotype was seen many times. This chain joins TRBV20-1 and TRBJ2-1; 14 bases agree with TRBD2. The trim removed 3 bases at V and 7 bases at J, leaving 2 bases unmatched. The CDR3 loop spans 14 amino acids. Germline CDR1 is DFQATT and CDR2 is SNEGSKA (reference sequence). The DNA for the CDR3 is TGCAGTGCTAGGGGACTAGCGGGAGCAAATGAGCAGTTCTTC. It yields the protein CSARGLAGANEQFF.

This clonotype was seen only a few times. The chain carries TRBV6-1 and TRBJ2-3; 8 positions match TRBD1. V gave up 5 bases and J gave up 4 bases; unmatched junction bases: 5. The CDR3 contains 14 residues. Germline V gene lookup returns CDR1 MNHNS and CDR2 SASEGT. The CDR3 region has the DNA TGTGCCAGCAGTACAGGGACAGGCGCAGATACGCAGTATTTT. Residues: CASSTGTGADTQYF.

CDR3 sequence: CAWRGTGGNSPLHF. DNA for the CDR3: TGTGCCTGGAGGGGGACAGGGGGAAATTCACCCCTCCACTTT. The rearrangement links TRBV30 to TRBJ1-6; 11 bases match TRBD1. V lost 3 bases to trimming and J lost 7 bases; unmatched junction nucleotides: 2. The germline V gene encodes CDR1 GTSNPN and CDR2 SVGIG (reference sequence). The CDR3 length is 14 residues.

This clonotype has a handful of counts. The chain joins TRBV5-4 to TRBJ1-6; D is unresolved. The V end lost 0 bases, the J end lost 6 bases, and 13 bases lay between the germline ends. The CDR3 contains 16 residues. Germline V gene sequence: CDR1 SGHNT, CDR2 YYREEE (reference sequence). The CDR3, as DNA: TGTGCCAGCAGCTTGGATGAGGTCCCTGGTAATTCACCCCTCCACTTT. It encodes CASSLDEVPGNSPLHF.

In its sample, this clonotype was seen a few times. The rearrangement joins TRBV4-3 to TRBJ1-2; TRBD1 is a possible D gene (6 bases). Germline CDR1 LGHNA, CDR2 YSLEER. The ends were cut back, 5 bases at V and 4 bases at J, with 20 bases in the middle. CDR3 length: 16 residues. The CDR3, as DNA: TGCGCCAGCAGCGACCCACAGGGAGGGGGGGTCTATGGCTACACCTTC. Its translation: CASSDPQGGGVYGYTF.

This clonotype was picked up many times. This chain joins TRBV30 and TRBJ1-6, with 7 bases aligning to TRBD1. J was trimmed by 13 bases and V by 0 bases; bases with no gene match: 0. The germline gives CDR1 GTSNPN, CDR2 SVGIG (reference sequence). This CDR3 is built from 11 residues. The CDR3 is CAWSVQGPLHF. CDR3 in DNA: TGTGCCTGGAGTGTACAGGGGCCCCTCCACTTT.

This clonotype has a count of ten or more. The chain has TRBV11-2 and TRBJ2-7; D gene uncertain. Germline CDR1 is SGHAT and CDR2 is FQNNGV. The CDR3 length is 15 residues. Deletions cut 2 bases from V and 7 bases from J, with 18 bases between. CDR3 in DNA: TGTGCCAGCAGCTTAAGGTTAGGGCAGCCTAAAGAGCAGTACTTC. This codes for CASSLRLGQPKEQYF. The variable domain in full, completed from reference TRBV11-2 and TRBJ2-7, reads EAGVAQSPRYKIIEKRQSVAFWCNPISGHATLYWYQQILGQGPKLLIQFQNNGVVDDSQLPKDRFSAERLKGVDSTLKIQPAKLEDSAVYLCASSLRLGQPKEQYFGPGTRLTVT.

This clonotype has a handful of counts. The gene calls are TRBV4-2 and TRBJ1-1; no definite D call. The CDR3 sequence is 16 residues long. The V and J ends lost 4 bases and 1 base respectively, with 16 bases between them. Germline V lookup: CDR1 LGHNA, CDR2 YNFKEQ. CDR3 sequence: CASSRPSEQPNTEAFF. The CDR3 DNA sequence: TGTGCCAGCAGCCGACCAAGCGAACAGCCGAACACTGAAGCTTTCTTT.

In this sample, this clonotype turned up a few times. The rearrangement links TRBV7-2 to TRBJ2-5; tentatively, D is TRBD2 (6 bases). The CDR3 runs to 13 residues. Looked up from germline, CDR1 is SGHTA and CDR2 is FQGNSA. Trimming removed 5 bases from V and 5 bases from J, with 12 bases in between. The CDR3 here is CASSKVREETQYF. In DNA form, the CDR3 reads TGTGCCAGCAGCAAGGTCCGGGAGGAGACCCAGTACTTC.